A selection of T cell receptor beta chains follows, all from one sample in a study of cytomegalovirus exposure and HLA in healthy donors. The assay was immunoSEQ multiplex PCR, and TCRdb's table has in-frame clones only and misses some. The table includes some 180,000 clones, under 80% detected once. Sample: PBMCs. The receptors stem from a woman aged 25 to 45 in good health and CMV-seropositive. Both conserved end residues are part of each CDR3. D genes are given only for firm matches. Size tells how often a clone was seen (once, few, many) or the class of an expanded clone, and some rows leave it out.

D: TRBD1; V: TRBV19; J: TRBJ1-5; size: NA; CDR3: CASIDPSGGRQPQHF; DNA: TGTGCCAGTATCGATCCTTCAGGGGGCAGACAGCCCCAGCATTTT
D: TRBD2; V: TRBV19; J: TRBJ2-1; size: few; CDR3: CASRTSGGVNEQFF; DNA: TGTGCCAGCAGGACTAGCGGGGGAGTGAATGAGCAGTTCTTC
D: TRBD2; V: TRBV7-2; J: TRBJ2-5; size: NA; CDR3: CASSSSRLAGGLSETQYF; DNA: TGTGCCAGCAGCTCATCGAGACTAGCGGGGGGGCTATCAGAGACCCAGTACTTC
D: NA; V: TRBV11-2; J: TRBJ2-7; size: NA; CDR3: CASSLVYEQYF; DNA: TGTGCCAGCAGCTTAGTATACGAGCAGTACTTC
D: NA; V: TRBV19; J: TRBJ1-1; size: NA; CDR3: CASNEGGYTEAFF; DNA: TGTGCCAGTAACGAGGGGGGGTACACTGAAGCTTTCTTT
D: TRBD1; V: TRBV19; J: TRBJ1-2; size: NA; CDR3: CASSIETPDRARGYTF; DNA: TGTGCCAGTAGTATAGAGACTCCGGACAGGGCTCGCGGCTACACCTTC
D: NA; V: TRBV28; J: TRBJ2-7; size: NA; CDR3: CASSSGAYEQYF; DNA: TGTGCCAGCAGTTCAGGGGCCTACGAGCAGTACTTC
D: TRBD1; V: TRBV4-2; J: TRBJ1-6; size: NA; CDR3: CASSQVGGTGSNSPLHF; DNA: TGTGCCAGCAGCCAAGTAGGCGGGACAGGGTCTAATTCACCCCTCCACTTT
D: NA; V: TRBV6-5; J: TRBJ1-1; size: NA; CDR3: CASSFGQLNTEAFF; DNA: TGTGCCAGCAGTTTCGGACAGCTGAACACTGAAGCTTTCTTT
D: NA; V: TRBV9; J: TRBJ2-2; size: NA; CDR3: CASGFSRDTSNTGELFF; DNA: TGTGCCAGCGGCTTCAGCCGGGACACTTCGAACACCGGGGAGCTGTTTTTT
D: NA; V: TRBV10-3; J: TRBJ1-1; size: once; CDR3: CAISDLGSGAFRSTEAFF; DNA: TGTGCCATCAGTGATCTCGGGTCAGGGGCATTCAGGAGCACTGAAGCTTTCTTT
D: TRBD2; V: TRBV10-3; J: TRBJ2-3; size: NA; CDR3: CAIKLAGADTQYF; DNA: TGTGCCATCAAGCTAGCGGGGGCAGATACGCAGTATTTT
D: NA; V: TRBV4-1; J: TRBJ2-1; size: NA; CDR3: CASSQGTEYNEQFF; DNA: TGCGCCAGCAGCCAAGGGACAGAGTACAATGAGCAGTTCTTC
D: NA; V: TRBV11-2; J: TRBJ1-1; size: NA; CDR3: CASSLIPVSNTEAFF; DNA: TGTGCCAGCAGCTTAATCCCAGTCTCGAACACTGAAGCTTTCTTT
D: NA; V: TRBV4-3; J: TRBJ2-7; size: few; CDR3: CASSQAGNSFYEQYF; DNA: TGCGCCAGCAGCCAAGCAGGGAACTCTTTTTACGAGCAGTACTTC
D: TRBD1; V: TRBV7-3; J: TRBJ1-1; size: NA; CDR3: CASSSQGAARTEAFF; DNA: TGTGCCAGCAGTTCACAGGGGGCCGCAAGGACTGAAGCTTTCTTT
D: TRBD1; V: TRBV6-5; J: TRBJ2-7; size: once; CDR3: CASSYTTGGGYEQYF; DNA: TGTGCCAGCAGTTATACCACAGGGGGCGGTTACGAGCAGTACTTC
D: NA; V: TRBV2; J: TRBJ1-4; size: NA; CDR3: CATRREGEKLFF; DNA: TGTGCCACTCGAAGGGAGGGTGAAAAACTGTTTTTT
D: NA; V: TRBV5-4; J: TRBJ1-2; size: NA; CDR3: CASSRDIESYGYTF; DNA: TGTGCCAGCAGCCGGGACATAGAGTCCTATGGCTACACCTTC
D: NA; V: TRBV6-6; J: TRBJ1-5; size: NA; CDR3: CASSGVYQPQHF; DNA: TGTGCCAGCAGCGGGGTATATCAGCCCCAGCATTTT
D: TRBD2; V: TRBV12-5; J: TRBJ2-5; size: NA; CDR3: CASGTGGAGGETQYF; DNA: TGTGCTAGTGGCACCGGGGGGGCCGGGGGAGAGACCCAGTACTTC
D: TRBD1; V: TRBV7-2; J: TRBJ1-6; size: NA; CDR3: CASLIGTGYNSPLHF; DNA: TGTGCCAGCCTAATCGGGACAGGATATAATTCACCCCTCCACTTT
D: TRBD1; V: TRBV6-5; J: TRBJ2-7; size: NA; CDR3: CASRVQGWGGDEQYF; DNA: TGTGCCAGCAGGGTACAGGGGTGGGGTGGGGACGAGCAGTACTTC
D: NA; V: TRBV6-4; J: TRBJ1-2; size: once; CDR3: CASQRGGASGYTF; DNA: TGTGCCAGCCAGAGGGGGGGCGCGTCCGGCTACACCTTC
D: NA; V: TRBV2; J: TRBJ2-7; size: NA; CDR3: CASSGRRGSDSYEQYF; DNA: TGTGCCAGCAGTGGGAGAAGGGGCTCTGACTCCTACGAGCAGTACTTC
D: TRBD1; V: TRBV7-9; J: TRBJ1-5; size: NA; CDR3: CASSPGTGGNQPQHF; DNA: TGTGCCAGCAGCCCAGGGACAGGGGGCAATCAGCCCCAGCATTTT
D: NA; V: TRBV27; J: TRBJ2-7; size: NA; CDR3: CASTPFGGVNEQYF; DNA: TGTGCCAGCACCCCCTTCGGGGGAGTGAACGAGCAGTACTTC
D: TRBD1; V: TRBV7-2; J: TRBJ1-2; size: NA; CDR3: CASSSRQGPANYGYTF; DNA: TGTGCCAGCAGCTCCCGACAGGGACCAGCTAACTATGGCTACACCTTC
D: NA; V: TRBV4-3; J: TRBJ2-7; size: NA; CDR3: CASSREEGVSYEQYF; DNA: TGCGCCAGCAGTAGAGAAGAAGGGGTCTCCTACGAGCAGTACTTC
D: TRBD2; V: TRBV4-2; J: TRBJ2-1; size: NA; CDR3: CASSQGTSGGPLSEQFF; DNA: TGTGCCAGCAGCCAAGGGACTAGCGGGGGCCCACTGAGTGAGCAGTTCTTC
D: TRBD2; V: TRBV4-1; J: TRBJ2-1; size: NA; CDR3: CASSQGTGRGVEQFF; DNA: TGCGCCAGCAGCCAAGGCACGGGGCGGGGGGTTGAGCAGTTCTTC
D: NA; V: TRBV5-6; J: TRBJ2-2; size: once; CDR3: CASTPPTANSGELFF; DNA: TGTGCCAGCACCCCCCCGACAGCGAATTCCGGGGAGCTGTTTTTT
D: TRBD1; V: TRBV5-1; J: TRBJ2-1; size: NA; CDR3: CASSFEGQGPYNEQFF; DNA: TGCGCCAGCAGCTTCGAGGGACAGGGTCCGTACAATGAGCAGTTCTTC
D: NA; V: TRBV11-2; J: TRBJ2-3; size: few; CDR3: CASSIGWDTQYF; DNA: TGTGCCAGCAGCATCGGGTGGGATACGCAGTATTTT
D: NA; V: TRBV7-5; J: TRBJ1-4; size: NA; CDR3: CARSSHSRDRGNFNEKLFF; DNA: TGTGCCAGAAGCTCACACTCCCGGGACAGGGGGAATTTTAATGAAAAACTGTTTTTT
D: NA; V: TRBV7-6; J: TRBJ1-6; size: NA; CDR3: CASSEEGNSPLHF; DNA: TGTGCTAGCTCCGAGGAAGGCAATTCACCCCTCCACTTT
D: TRBD1; V: TRBV28; J: TRBJ2-3; size: NA; CDR3: CASTPRDRSTDTQYF; DNA: TGTGCCAGCACCCCCCGGGACAGAAGCACAGATACGCAGTATTTT
D: NA; V: TRBV5-1; J: TRBJ2-3; size: few; CDR3: CASSLEQGTVDTQYF; DNA: TGCGCCAGCAGCTTGGAACAGGGTACTGTAGATACGCAGTATTTT
D: TRBD1; V: TRBV18; J: TRBJ1-2; size: NA; CDR3: CASSPNSLTGGYGYTF; DNA: TGTGCCAGCTCACCTAACTCCCTGACAGGGGGCTATGGCTACACCTTC
D: TRBD2; V: TRBV5-6; J: TRBJ2-2; size: NA; CDR3: CASSLGGLALELFF; DNA: TGTGCCAGCAGCTTGGGGGGACTAGCTTTAGAGCTGTTTTTT
D: TRBD2; V: TRBV7-7; J: TRBJ2-1; size: NA; CDR3: CASSLGVAGDNEQFF; DNA: TGTGCCAGCAGCTTAGGGGTAGCGGGGGATAATGAGCAGTTCTTC
D: TRBD2; V: TRBV27; J: TRBJ2-3; size: NA; CDR3: CASSKAGATDTQYF; DNA: TGTGCCAGCAGTAAAGCGGGGGCCACAGATACGCAGTATTTT
D: TRBD2; V: TRBV11-3; J: TRBJ2-3; size: NA; CDR3: CASSLGRGVTDTQYF; DNA: TGTGCCAGCAGCTTAGGGCGGGGGGTCACAGATACGCAGTATTTT
D: TRBD1; V: TRBV7-8; J: TRBJ1-6; size: few; CDR3: CASSLGTTGGADNSPLHF; DNA: TGTGCCAGCAGCTTAGGTACCACAGGGGGCGCCGATAATTCACCCCTCCACTTT
D: TRBD2; V: TRBV2; J: TRBJ2-5; size: NA; CDR3: CASSEGLAGSGETQYF; DNA: TGTGCCAGCAGTGAAGGGCTAGCGGGTAGCGGAGAGACCCAGTACTTC
D: TRBD1; V: TRBV15; J: TRBJ2-7; size: few; CDR3: CATSRRTGRSYEQYF; DNA: TGTGCCACCAGCAGACGGACAGGGCGGTCGTACGAGCAGTACTTC
D: NA; V: TRBV19; J: TRBJ2-2; size: NA; CDR3: CASSSGGVGPGELFF; DNA: TGTGCCAGTAGTAGTGGCGGGGTGGGCCCCGGGGAGCTGTTTTTT
D: TRBD2; V: TRBV4-1; J: TRBJ2-1; size: NA; CDR3: CASSEEPSGFYNEQFF; DNA: TGCGCCAGCAGCGAAGAGCCTAGCGGGTTCTACAATGAGCAGTTCTTC
D: TRBD1; V: TRBV30; J: TRBJ1-5; size: NA; CDR3: CAWSAGGTGDQPQHF; DNA: TGTGCCTGGAGTGCCGGGGGGACAGGCGATCAGCCCCAGCATTTT
D: NA; V: TRBV7-9; J: TRBJ1-2; size: NA; CDR3: CASSFSVANYGYTF; DNA: TGTGCCAGCAGCTTCAGCGTAGCTAACTATGGCTACACCTTC
D: TRBD2; V: TRBV7-9; J: TRBJ2-6; size: NA; CDR3: CSSSLVAGSSGANVLTF; DNA: TGTTCCAGCAGCTTAGTAGCGGGGAGCTCTGGGGCCAACGTCCTGACTTTC
D: NA; V: TRBV5-1; J: TRBJ2-5; size: few; CDR3: CASSLAFPSQETQYF; DNA: TGCGCCAGCAGCTTGGCTTTTCCGTCCCAAGAGACCCAGTACTTC